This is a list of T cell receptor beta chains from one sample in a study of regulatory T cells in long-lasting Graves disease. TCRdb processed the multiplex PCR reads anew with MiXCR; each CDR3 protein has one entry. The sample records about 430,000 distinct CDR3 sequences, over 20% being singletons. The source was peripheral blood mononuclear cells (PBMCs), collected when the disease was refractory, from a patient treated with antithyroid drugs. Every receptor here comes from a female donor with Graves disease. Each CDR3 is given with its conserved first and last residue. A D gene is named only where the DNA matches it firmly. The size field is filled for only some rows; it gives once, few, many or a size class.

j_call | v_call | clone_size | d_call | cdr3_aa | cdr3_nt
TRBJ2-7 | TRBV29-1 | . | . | CSVDQGGSYEQYF | TGCAGCGTTGATCAGGGTGGTTCCTACGAGCAGTACTTC
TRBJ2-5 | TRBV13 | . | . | CASSLGLHGTQYF | TGTGCCAGCAGCTTAGGCCTCCATGGGACCCAGTACTTC
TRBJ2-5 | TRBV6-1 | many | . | CASTEVGGQETQYF | TGTGCCAGCACCGAGGTCGGGGGCCAAGAGACCCAGTACTTC
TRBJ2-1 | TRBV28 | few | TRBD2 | CASSPTGLAGGQWYNEQFF | TGTGCCAGCAGCCCAACGGGACTAGCGGGAGGTCAATGGTACAATGAGCAGTTCTTC
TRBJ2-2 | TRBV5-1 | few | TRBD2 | CASSAGTSGSRELFF | TGCGCCAGCAGCGCGGGGACTAGCGGGAGCAGGGAGCTGTTTTTT
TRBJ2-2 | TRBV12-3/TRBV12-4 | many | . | CASGPGTGELFF | TGTGCCAGCGGGCCGGGCACCGGGGAGCTGTTTTTT
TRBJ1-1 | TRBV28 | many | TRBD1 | CASSLRTGFVNTEAFF | TGTGCCAGCAGTTTAAGGACAGGTTTCGTGAACACTGAAGCTTTCTTT
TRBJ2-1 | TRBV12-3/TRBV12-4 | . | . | CASRPRPPPGDEQFF | TGTGCCAGCAGACCCAGGCCCCCCCCGGGCGATGAGCAGTTCTTC
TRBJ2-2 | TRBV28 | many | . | CASKQNPVRTTGELFF | TGTGCCAGCAAGCAAAACCCAGTCAGGACCACCGGGGAGCTGTTTTTT
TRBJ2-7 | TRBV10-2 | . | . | CASRPQKGGSYEQYF | TGCGCCAGCAGACCCCAGAAGGGGGGGTCCTACGAGCAGTACTTC
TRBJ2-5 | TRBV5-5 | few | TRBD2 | CASSYRTSRNQETQYF | TGTGCCAGCAGCTATAGGACTAGCAGGAACCAAGAGACCCAGTACTTC
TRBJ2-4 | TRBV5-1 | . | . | CASSLDGSRGKDIQYF | TGCGCCAGCAGCTTGGACGGTTCTAGGGGGAAAGACATTCAGTACTTC
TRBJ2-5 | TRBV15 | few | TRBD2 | CATSRERLAGGETQYF | TGTGCCACCAGCAGAGAAAGACTAGCGGGAGGGGAGACCCAGTACTTC
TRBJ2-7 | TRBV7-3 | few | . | CASSLGGGLLYEQYF | TGTGCCAGCAGCTTGGGGGGAGGTCTACTCTACGAGCAGTACTTC
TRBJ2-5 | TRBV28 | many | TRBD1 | CASSVRQGRETQYF | TGTGCCAGCAGTGTCCGACAGGGTCGGGAGACCCAGTACTTC
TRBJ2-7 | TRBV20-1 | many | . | CSASSRGDEQYF | TGCAGTGCCAGCAGCAGGGGAGACGAGCAGTACTTC
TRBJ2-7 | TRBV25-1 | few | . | CASSQQGKRYEQYF | TGTGCCAGCAGCCAGCAAGGGAAGCGATACGAGCAGTACTTC
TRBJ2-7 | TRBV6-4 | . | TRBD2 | CASSETLAGGLQYF | TGTGCCAGCAGTGAGACACTAGCGGGAGGCCTTCAGTACTTC
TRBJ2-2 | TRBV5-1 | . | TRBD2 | CASSFSGSFTGELFF | TGCGCCAGCAGCTTCAGCGGGAGCTTTACCGGGGAGCTGTTTTTT
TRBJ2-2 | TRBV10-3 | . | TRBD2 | CAISGRGAGASNTGELFF | TGTGCCATCAGTGGCCGCGGAGCGGGAGCCTCGAACACCGGGGAGCTGTTTTTT
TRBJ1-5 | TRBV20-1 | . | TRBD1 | CSASPGTGGSQPQHF | TGCAGTGCTAGCCCCGGGACAGGGGGCAGCCAGCCCCAGCATTTT